The clone carrying this T cell receptor delta chain counts as large. Distinct nucleotide sequences in the sample also encode this CDR3. The entry originates in a study of gamma-delta T cells after stem cell transplantation. TCRdb re-called the RT-PCR reads through CATT. Of fewer than 3,000 delta-chain clones listed, around 5% are singletons. V was clipped by 4 bases and J by 10 bases, with 13 bases between them. Germline lookup yields CDR1 TSWWSYY and CDR2 QGS. The CDR3 contains 12 residues. J is TRDJ1 and V is TRDV1; D is undetermined. This clonotype was obtained from a human donor. It is not recorded whose cells these are; they may come from a transplant donor. Sequencing was performed on gamma-delta T cells. CDR3 in DNA: TGTGCTCTTGGGGGCCACCTGAGCGGACTCATCTTT. As protein: CALGGHLSGLIF.